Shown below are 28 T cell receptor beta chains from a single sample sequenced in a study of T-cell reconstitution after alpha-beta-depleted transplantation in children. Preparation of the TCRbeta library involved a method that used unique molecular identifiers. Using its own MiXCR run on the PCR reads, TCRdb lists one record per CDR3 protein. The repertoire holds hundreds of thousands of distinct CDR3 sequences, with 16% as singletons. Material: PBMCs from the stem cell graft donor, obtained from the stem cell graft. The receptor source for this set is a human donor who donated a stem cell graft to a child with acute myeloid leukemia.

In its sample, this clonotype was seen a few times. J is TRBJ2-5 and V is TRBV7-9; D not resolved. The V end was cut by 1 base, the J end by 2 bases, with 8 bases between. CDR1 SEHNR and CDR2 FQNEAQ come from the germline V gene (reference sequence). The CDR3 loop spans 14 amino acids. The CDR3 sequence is CASSLEERQETQYF. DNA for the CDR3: TGTGCCAGCAGCTTAGAAGAGAGGCAAGAGACCCAGTACTTC. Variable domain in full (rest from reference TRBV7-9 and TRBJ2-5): DTGVSQNPRHKITKRGQNVTFRCDPISEHNRLYWYRQTLGQGPEFLTYFQNEAQLEKSRLLSDRFSAERPKGSFSTLEIQRTEQGDSAMYLCASSLEERQETQYFGPGTRLLVL.

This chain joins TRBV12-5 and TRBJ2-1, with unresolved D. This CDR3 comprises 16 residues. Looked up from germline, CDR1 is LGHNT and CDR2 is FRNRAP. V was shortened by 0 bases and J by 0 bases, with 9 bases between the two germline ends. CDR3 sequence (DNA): TGTGCTAGTGGTTTGGTACCAGCTAGCTCCTACAATGAGCAGTTCTTC. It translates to CASGLVPASSYNEQFF.

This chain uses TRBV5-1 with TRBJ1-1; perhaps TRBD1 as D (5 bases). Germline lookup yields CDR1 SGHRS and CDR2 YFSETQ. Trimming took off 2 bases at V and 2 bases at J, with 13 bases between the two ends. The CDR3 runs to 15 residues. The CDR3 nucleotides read TGCGCCAGCAGCTTAGACGGGACGACTAACACTGAAGCTTTCTTT. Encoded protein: CASSLDGTTNTEAFF.

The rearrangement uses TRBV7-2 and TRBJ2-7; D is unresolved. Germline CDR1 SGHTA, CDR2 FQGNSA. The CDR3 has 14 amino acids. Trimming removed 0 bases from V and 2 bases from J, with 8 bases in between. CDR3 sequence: CASSLAVVPYEQYF. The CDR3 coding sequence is TGTGCCAGCAGCTTAGCCGTCGTTCCCTACGAGCAGTACTTC.

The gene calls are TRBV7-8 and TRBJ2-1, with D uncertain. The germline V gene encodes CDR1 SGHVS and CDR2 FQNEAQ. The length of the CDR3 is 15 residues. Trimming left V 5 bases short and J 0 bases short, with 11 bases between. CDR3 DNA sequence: TGTGCCAGCAGCCGAAGACTCAGCTCCTACAATGAGCAGTTCTTC. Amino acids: CASSRRLSSYNEQFF.

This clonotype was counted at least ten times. CDR3 protein: CASNRPNTGELFF. In DNA form, the CDR3 reads TGTGCCAGCAACAGACCGAACACCGGGGAGCTGTTTTTT. The V gene is TRBV7-2, the J gene TRBJ2-2; D unclear. V dropped 7 bases and J dropped 0 bases, with 6 bases sitting between them. Per germline, CDR1 SGHTA and CDR2 FQGNSA. The CDR3 covers 13 residues. Full variable domain (remainder filled in from reference TRBV7-2 and TRBJ2-2): GAGVSQSPSNKVTEKGKDVELRCDPISGHTALYWYRQSLGQGLEFLIYFQGNSAPDKSGLPSDRFSAERTGGSVSTLTIQRTQQEDSAVYLCASNRPNTGELFFGEGSRLTVL.

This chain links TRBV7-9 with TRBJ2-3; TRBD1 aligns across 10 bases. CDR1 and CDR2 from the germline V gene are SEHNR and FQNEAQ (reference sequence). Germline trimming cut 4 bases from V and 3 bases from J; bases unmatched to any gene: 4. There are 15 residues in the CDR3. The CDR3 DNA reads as TGTGCCAGCAGCTATCCGGGACAGGGGACAGATACGCAGTATTTT. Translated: CASSYPGQGTDTQYF.

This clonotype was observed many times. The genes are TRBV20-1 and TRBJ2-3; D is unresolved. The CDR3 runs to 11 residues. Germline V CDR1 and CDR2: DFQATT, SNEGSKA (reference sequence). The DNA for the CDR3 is TGCAGCGTGTTTAGGACAGATACGCAGTATTTT. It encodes CSVFRTDTQYF.

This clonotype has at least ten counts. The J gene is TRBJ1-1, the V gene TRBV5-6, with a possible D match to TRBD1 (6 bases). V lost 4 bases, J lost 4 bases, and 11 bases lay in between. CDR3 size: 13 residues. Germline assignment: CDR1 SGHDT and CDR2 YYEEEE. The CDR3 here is CASSRDMPTEAFF. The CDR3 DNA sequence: TGTGCCAGCAGCCGGGACATGCCCACTGAAGCTTTCTTT.

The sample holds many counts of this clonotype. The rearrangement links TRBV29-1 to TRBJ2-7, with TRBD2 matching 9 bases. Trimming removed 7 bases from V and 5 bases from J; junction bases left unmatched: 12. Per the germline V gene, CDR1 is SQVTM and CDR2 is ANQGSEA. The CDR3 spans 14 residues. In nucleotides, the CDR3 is TGCAGCGCCCTGATTAGCGGGGGATCGAACGAGCAGTACTTC. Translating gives CSALISGGSNEQYF.

The CDR3 sequence: CASGSGGKNEKLFF. CDR3 in DNA: TGTGCCAGCGGTTCAGGGGGGAAGAATGAAAAACTGTTTTTT. The chain recombines TRBV28 with TRBJ1-4, with 7 bases that match TRBD1. V lost 8 bases and J lost 5; bases outside the gene matches: 8. In germline, CDR1 is MDHEN, CDR2 SYDVKM. CDR3 length: 14 residues.

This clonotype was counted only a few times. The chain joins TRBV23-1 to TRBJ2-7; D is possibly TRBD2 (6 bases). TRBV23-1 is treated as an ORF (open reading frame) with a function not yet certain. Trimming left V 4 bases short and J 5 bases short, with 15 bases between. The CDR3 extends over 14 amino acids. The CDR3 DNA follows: TGCGCCAGCAGTCGGGGGGATCTCAGGGACGAGCAGTACGTC. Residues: CASSRGDLRDEQYV.

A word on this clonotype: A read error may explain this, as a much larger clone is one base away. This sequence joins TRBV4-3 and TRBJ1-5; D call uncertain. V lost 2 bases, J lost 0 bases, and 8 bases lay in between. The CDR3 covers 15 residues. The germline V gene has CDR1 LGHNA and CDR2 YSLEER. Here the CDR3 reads CASSQYEGSNQPQHF. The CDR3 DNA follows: TGCGCCAGCAGCCAATATGAGGGTAGCAATCAGCCCCAGCATTTT.

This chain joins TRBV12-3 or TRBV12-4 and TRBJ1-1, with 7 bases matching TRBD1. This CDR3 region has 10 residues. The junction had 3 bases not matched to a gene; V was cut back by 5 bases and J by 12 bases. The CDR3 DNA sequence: TGTGCCAGCAGTCTCAGGGGGACTTTCTTT. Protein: CASSLRGTFF.

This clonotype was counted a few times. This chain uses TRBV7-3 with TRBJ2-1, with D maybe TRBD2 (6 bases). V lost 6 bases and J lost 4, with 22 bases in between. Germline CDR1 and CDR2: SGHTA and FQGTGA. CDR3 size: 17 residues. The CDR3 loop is CASSLTWGSGIYNEQFF. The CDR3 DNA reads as TGTGCCAGCAGTCTAACTTGGGGTAGCGGCATTTACAATGAGCAGTTCTTC.

CDR3 sequence (DNA): TGTGCCAGCAGCTATCCGACAGGTTCGGGGTGGGAGACCCAGTACTTC. Residues: CASSYPTGSGWETQYF. The gene calls are TRBV7-6 and TRBJ2-5, with a possible D match to TRBD1 (6 bases). The CDR3 is 16 amino acids. Germline values: CDR1 SGHVS, CDR2 FNYEAQ. The V gene lost 4 bases and the J gene lost 5 bases, with 20 bases spanning the gap.

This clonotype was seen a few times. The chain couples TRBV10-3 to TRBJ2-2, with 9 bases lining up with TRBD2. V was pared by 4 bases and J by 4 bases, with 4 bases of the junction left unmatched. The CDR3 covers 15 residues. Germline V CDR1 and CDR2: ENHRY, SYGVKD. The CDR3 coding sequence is TGTGCCATCAGTGCTCTAGCGGGAAGCACCGGGGAGCTGTTTTTT. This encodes CAISALAGSTGELFF.

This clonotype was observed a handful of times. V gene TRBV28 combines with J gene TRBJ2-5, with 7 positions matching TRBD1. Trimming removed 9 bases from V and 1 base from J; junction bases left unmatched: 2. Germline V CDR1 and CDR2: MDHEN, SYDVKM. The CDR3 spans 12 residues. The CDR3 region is CASGTVQETQYF. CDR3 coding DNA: TGTGCCAGTGGGACAGTCCAAGAGACCCAGTACTTC.

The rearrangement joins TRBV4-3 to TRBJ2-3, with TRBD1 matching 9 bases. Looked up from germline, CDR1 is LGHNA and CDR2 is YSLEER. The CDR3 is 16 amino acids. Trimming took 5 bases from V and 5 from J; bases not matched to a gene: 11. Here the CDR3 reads CASSDRDRAFRDTQYF. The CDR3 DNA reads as TGCGCCAGCAGCGACCGGGACAGGGCCTTCCGAGATACGCAGTATTTT.

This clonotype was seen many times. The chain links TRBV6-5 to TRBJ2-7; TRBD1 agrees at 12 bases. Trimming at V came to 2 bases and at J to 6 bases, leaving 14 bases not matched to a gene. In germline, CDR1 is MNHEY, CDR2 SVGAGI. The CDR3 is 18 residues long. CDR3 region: CASSYRTGQGAFGGEQYF. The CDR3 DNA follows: TGTGCCAGCAGTTACCGCACGGGACAGGGGGCCTTTGGGGGCGAGCAGTACTTC.

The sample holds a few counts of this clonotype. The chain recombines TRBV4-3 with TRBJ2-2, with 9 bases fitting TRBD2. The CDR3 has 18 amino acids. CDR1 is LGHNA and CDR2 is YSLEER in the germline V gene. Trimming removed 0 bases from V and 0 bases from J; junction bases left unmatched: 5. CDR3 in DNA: TGCGCCAGCAGCCAAGAAGGCGGGGGGGCTTCGAACACCGGGGAGCTGTTTTTT. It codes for CASSQEGGGASNTGELFF.

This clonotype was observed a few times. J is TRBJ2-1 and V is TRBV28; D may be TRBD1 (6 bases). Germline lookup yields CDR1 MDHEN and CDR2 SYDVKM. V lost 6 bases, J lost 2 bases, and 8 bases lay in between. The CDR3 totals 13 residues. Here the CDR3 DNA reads TGTGCCAGCAGCTGGACAGCCTACAATGAGCAGTTCTTC. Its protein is CASSWTAYNEQFF. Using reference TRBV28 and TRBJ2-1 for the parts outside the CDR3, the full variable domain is DVKVTQSSRYLVKRTGEKVFLECVQDMDHENMFWYRQDPGLGLRLIYFSYDVKMKEKGDIPEGYSVSREKKERFSLILESASTNQTSMYLCASSWTAYNEQFFGPGTRLTVL.

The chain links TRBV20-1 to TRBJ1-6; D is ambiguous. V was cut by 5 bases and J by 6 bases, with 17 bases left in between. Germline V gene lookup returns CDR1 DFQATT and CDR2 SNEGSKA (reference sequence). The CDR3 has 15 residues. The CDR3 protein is CSARFRAQRNSPLHF. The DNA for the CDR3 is TGCAGTGCTCGTTTCCGGGCCCAACGTAATTCACCCCTCCACTTT.

The DNA of the CDR3 is TGTGCCAGCAGCTTTGGGGGACAGGGAGGATACGAGCAGTACTTC. Amino acid sequence: CASSFGGQGGYEQYF. V is TRBV7-9 and J is TRBJ2-7; 9 bases are a match to TRBD1. Germline V gene sequence: CDR1 SEHNR, CDR2 FQNEAQ (reference sequence). V dropped 3 bases and J dropped 4; count of bases not matched to a gene: 7. The CDR3 extends over 15 amino acids.

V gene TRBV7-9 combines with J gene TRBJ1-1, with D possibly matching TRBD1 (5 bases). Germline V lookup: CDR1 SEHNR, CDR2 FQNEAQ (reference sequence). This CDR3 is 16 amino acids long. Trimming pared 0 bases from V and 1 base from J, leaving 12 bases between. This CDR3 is CASSLAGGGGNTEAFF. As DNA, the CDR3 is TGTGCCAGCAGCTTAGCTGGTGGGGGGGGGAACACTGAAGCTTTCTTT. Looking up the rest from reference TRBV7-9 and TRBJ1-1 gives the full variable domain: DTGVSQNPRHKITKRGQNVTFRCDPISEHNRLYWYRQTLGQGPEFLTYFQNEAQLEKSRLLSDRFSAERPKGSFSTLEIQRTEQGDSAMYLCASSLAGGGGNTEAFFGQGTRLTVV.

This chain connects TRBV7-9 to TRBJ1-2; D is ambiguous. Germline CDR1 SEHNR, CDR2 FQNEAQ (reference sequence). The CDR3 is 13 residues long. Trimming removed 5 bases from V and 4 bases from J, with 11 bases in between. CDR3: CASSPSLGYGYTF. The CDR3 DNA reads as TGTGCCAGCAGCCCTTCATTAGGCTATGGCTACACCTTC. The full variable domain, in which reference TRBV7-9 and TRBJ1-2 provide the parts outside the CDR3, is DTGVSQNPRHKITKRGQNVTFRCDPISEHNRLYWYRQTLGQGPEFLTYFQNEAQLEKSRLLSDRFSAERPKGSFSTLEIQRTEQGDSAMYLCASSPSLGYGYTFGSGTRLTVV.

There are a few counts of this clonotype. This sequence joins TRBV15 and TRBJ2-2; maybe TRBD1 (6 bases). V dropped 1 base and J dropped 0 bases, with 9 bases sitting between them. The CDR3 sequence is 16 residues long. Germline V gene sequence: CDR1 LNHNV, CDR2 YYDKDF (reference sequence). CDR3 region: CATSRVDSPNTGELFF. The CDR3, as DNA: TGTGCCACCAGCAGAGTGGACAGTCCGAACACCGGGGAGCTGTTTTTT.

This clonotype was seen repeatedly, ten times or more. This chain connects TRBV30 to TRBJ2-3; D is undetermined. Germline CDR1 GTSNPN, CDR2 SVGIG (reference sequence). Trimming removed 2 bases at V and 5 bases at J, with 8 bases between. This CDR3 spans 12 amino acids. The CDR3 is CAWSRGEDTQYF. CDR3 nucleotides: TGTGCCTGGAGTCGTGGGGAAGATACGCAGTATTTT.